These 2 T cell receptor beta chains share one sample of origin, sequenced in a study of beta chain features in type 1 diabetes. Findings and limits, study-wide: Shortening that was moderate but significant affected the TCRB CDR3s of Type 1 diabetes patients in all four CD4+ subsets.

All of the isolated RNA was reverse transcribed, so expressed TCRB transcripts were sequenced. Method: immunoSEQ multiplex PCR; TCRdb's copy keeps in-frame clones and lacks some. The table shows about 170,000 clones, with 7.5% to 8.5% occurring only once. These TCRs' antigens remain unknown. Sequencing was performed on central memory CD4+ T cells from blood. These receptors all come from a man in his late teens or twenties with type 1 diabetes.

The chain couples TRBV30 to TRBJ2-7; 7 bases line up with TRBD1. In germline, CDR1 is GTSNPN, CDR2 SVGIG (reference sequence). The junction had 10 bases not matched to a gene; V was cut back by 5 bases and J by 6 bases. The CDR3 has 13 amino acids. The CDR3 is CAWADRASGEQYF. CDR3 bases: TGTGCCTGGGCAGACAGGGCCTCCGGCGAGCAGTACTTC.

The rearrangement joins TRBV6-1 to TRBJ2-2; TRBD1 matches at 7 bases. V lost 1 base, J lost 7 bases, and 9 bases stayed unmatched. CDR3 length: 16 amino acids. Germline V gene data show CDR1 as MNHNS and CDR2 as SASEGT. In DNA, the CDR3 is TGTGCCAGCAGTGAAGGTTTGTGGAGGACAGGCGGGGAGCTGTTTTTT. This encodes CASSEGLWRTGGELFF.